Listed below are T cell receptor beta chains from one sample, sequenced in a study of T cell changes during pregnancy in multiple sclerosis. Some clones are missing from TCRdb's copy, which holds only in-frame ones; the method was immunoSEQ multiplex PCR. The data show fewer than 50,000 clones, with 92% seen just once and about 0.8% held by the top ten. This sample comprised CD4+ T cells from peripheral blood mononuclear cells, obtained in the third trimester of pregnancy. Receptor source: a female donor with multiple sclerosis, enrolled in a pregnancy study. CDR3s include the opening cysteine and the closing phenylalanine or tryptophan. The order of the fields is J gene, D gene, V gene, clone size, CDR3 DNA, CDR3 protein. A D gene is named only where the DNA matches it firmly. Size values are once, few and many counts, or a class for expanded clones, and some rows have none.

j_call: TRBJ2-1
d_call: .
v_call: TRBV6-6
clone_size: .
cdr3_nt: TGTGCCAGCGCGGAACCTTACAATGAGCAGTTCTTC
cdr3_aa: CASAEPYNEQFF

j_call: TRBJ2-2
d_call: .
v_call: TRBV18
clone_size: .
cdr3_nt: TGTGCCAGCTCACCGAGAGGTGAAGCCGGGGAGCTGTTTTTT
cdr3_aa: CASSPRGEAGELFF

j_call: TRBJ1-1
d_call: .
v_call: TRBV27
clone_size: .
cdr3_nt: TGTGCCAGCAGTCCTCCCCCAACAGAGAACACTGAAGCTTTCTTT
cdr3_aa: CASSPPPTENTEAFF

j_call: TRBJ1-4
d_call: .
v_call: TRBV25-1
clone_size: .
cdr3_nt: TGTGCCAGCAGTGAAGCTCAGTTTAATGAAAAACTGTTTTTT
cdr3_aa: CASSEAQFNEKLFF

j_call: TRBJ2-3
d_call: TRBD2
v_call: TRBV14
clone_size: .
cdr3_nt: TGTGCCAGCAGCCGGACTAGCGGGCTCACAGATACGCAGTATTTT
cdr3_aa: CASSRTSGLTDTQYF

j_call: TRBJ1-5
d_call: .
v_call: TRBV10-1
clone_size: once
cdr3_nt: TGCGCCAGTACAGCAGGGGTTTCGTTTTGCAATCAGCCCCAGCATTTT
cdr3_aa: CASTAGVSFCNQPQHF

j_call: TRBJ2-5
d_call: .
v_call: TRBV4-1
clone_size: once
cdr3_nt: TGCGCCAGCAGCCAAATTGGCGGGACCGGGGAGACCCAGTACTTC
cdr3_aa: CASSQIGGTGETQYF

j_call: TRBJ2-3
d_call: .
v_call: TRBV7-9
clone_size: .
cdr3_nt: TGTGCCAGCAGCTCCGCTAGAGATACGCAGTATTTT
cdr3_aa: CASSSARDTQYF

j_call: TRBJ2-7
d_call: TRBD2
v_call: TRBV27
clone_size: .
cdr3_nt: TGTGCCAGCAGTCTATCAGTGTGGGGAACTAGCGGGACCCACGAGCAGTACTTC
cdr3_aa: CASSLSVWGTSGTHEQYF

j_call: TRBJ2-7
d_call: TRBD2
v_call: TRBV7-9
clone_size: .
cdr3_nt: TGTGCCAGCAGCCCGAACCCCGGGTTTACTAGCGGGATACTGGTGCAGTACTTC
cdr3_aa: CASSPNPGFTSGILVQYF

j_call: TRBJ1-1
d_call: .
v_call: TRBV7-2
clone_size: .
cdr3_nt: TGTGCCAGCAGCTTTTCCTCAGGTTACACTGAAGCTTTCTTT
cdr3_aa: CASSFSSGYTEAFF

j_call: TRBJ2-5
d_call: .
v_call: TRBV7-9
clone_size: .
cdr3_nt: TGTGCCAGCAGCTTACACAGGGAAGAGACCCAGTACTTC
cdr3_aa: CASSLHREETQYF

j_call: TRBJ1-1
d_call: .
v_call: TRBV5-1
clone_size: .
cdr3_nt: TGCGCCAGCAGCCTTGACAGCCTGAACACTGAAGCTTTCTTT
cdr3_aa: CASSLDSLNTEAFF

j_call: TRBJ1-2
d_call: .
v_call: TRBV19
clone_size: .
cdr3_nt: TGTGCCAGTAGCACCGGGGCTAACTATGGCTACACCTTC
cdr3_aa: CASSTGANYGYTF

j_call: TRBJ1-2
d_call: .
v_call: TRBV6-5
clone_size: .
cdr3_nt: TGTGCCAGCAGGACGGGCGGGACCTATGGCTACACCTTC
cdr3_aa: CASRTGGTYGYTF

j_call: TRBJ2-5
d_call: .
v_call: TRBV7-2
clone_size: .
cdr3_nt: TGTGCCAGCAGCTTTGACTCCTTGAAAGAGACCCAGTACTTC
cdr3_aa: CASSFDSLKETQYF

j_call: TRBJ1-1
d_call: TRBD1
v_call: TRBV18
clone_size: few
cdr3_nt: TGTGCCAGCTCAGCGACAGGGGGGACTGAAGCTTTCTTT
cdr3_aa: CASSATGGTEAFF

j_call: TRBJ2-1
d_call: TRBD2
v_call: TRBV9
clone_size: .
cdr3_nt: TGTGCCAGCAGCGAACCGCTAGCGGGCGGGGACAATGAGCAGTTCTTC
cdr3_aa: CASSEPLAGGDNEQFF

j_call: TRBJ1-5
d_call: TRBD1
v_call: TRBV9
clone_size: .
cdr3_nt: TGTGCCAGCAGCGTCAACAGGGGGCGCACCAATCAGCCCCAGCATTTT
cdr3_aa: CASSVNRGRTNQPQHF

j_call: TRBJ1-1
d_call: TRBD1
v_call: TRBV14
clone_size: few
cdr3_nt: TGTGCCAGCAGCCTGACAGGGGGCACTGAAGCTTTCTTT
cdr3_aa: CASSLTGGTEAFF

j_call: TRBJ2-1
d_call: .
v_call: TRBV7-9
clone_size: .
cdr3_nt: TGTGCCAGCAGCTCCCGTCGGGGTTTCAATGAGCAGTTCTTC
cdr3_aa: CASSSRRGFNEQFF

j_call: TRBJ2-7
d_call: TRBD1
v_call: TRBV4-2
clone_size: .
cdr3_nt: TGTGCCAGCAGCCAAGGTTGGGGAGGGACAGGGGGCTTCGAGCAGTACTTC
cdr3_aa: CASSQGWGGTGGFEQYF

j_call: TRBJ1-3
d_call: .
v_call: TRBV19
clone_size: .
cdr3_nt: TGTGCCAGTAGCCGAACCCGGGGATCCTGGGACTTGAAAGGAAACACCATATATTTT
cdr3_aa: CASSRTRGSWDLKGNTIYF

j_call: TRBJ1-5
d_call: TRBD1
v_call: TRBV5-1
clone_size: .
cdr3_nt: TGCGCCAGCAGTATAAAACGACAGGGTCCAAGTTTCAATCAGCCCCAGCATTTT
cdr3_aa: CASSIKRQGPSFNQPQHF

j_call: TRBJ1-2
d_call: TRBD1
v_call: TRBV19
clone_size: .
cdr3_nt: TGTGCCAGTAGTAGCGGGACAGGGGAGAAGTATGGCTACACCTTC
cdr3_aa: CASSSGTGEKYGYTF

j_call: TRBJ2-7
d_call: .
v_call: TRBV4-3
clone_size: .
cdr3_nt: TGCGCCAGCAGCCAACGGTCCGCCGGGGAGCAGTACTTC
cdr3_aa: CASSQRSAGEQYF

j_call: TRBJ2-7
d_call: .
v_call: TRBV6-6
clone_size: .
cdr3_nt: TGTGCCAGCAGCCCCAGAGGCAGGGTTAGCTACGAGCAGTACTTC
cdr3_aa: CASSPRGRVSYEQYF

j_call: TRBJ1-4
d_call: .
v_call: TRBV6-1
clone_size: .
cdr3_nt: TGTGCCAGCAGTAGAAACGGGGCAACTAATGAAAAACTGTTTTTT
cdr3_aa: CASSRNGATNEKLFF

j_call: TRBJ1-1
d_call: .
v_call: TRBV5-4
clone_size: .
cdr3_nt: TGTGCCAGCAGCTTGCGACACATTGGGAACACTGAAGCTTTCTTT
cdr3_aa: CASSLRHIGNTEAFF

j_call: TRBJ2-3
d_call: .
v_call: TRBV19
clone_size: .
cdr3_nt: TGTGCCAGTAGTTCTTGGAAGGGGCCCTTCACAGATACGCAGTATTTT
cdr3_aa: CASSSWKGPFTDTQYF